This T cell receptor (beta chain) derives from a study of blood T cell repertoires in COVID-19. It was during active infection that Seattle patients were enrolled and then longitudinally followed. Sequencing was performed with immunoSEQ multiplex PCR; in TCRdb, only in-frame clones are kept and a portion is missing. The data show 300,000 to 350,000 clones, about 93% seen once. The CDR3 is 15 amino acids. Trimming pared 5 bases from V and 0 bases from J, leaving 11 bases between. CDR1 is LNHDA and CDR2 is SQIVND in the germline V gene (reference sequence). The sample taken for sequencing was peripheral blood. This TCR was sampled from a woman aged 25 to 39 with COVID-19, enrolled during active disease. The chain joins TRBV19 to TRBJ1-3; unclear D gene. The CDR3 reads CASSPRRPSGNTIYF. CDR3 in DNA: TGTGCCAGTAGTCCCCGCAGGCCCTCTGGAAACACCATATATTTT. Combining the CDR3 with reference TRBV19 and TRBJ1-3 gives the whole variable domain DGGITQSPKYLFRKEGQNVTLSCEQNLNHDAMYWYRQDPGQGLRLIYYSQIVNDFQKGDIAEGYSVSREKKESFPLTVTSAQKNPTAFYLCASSPRRPSGNTIYFGEGSWLTVV.